This T cell receptor (beta chain) was sequenced for a study of molecular identifiers for immune sequencing clone quantification. Study-level background: Four of five RNA aliquots from about 19,000 or 110,000 naive CD8 T cells were sequenced.

This clonotype was picked up a small number of times. From germline, CDR1 is GTSNPN and CDR2 SVGIG (reference sequence). J was trimmed by 4 bases and V by 5 bases; bases with no gene match: 9. The CDR3 runs 14 residues. TCRdb called the PCR reads again in MiXCR, with one record for every CDR3 protein. This sample has 300,000 to 400,000 distinct CDR3 sequences, with roughly 23% found just once. This clonotype was sampled from a human donor in good health. Some libraries in this study had Jurkat cell RNA spiked in. The rearrangement links TRBV30 to TRBJ2-7; 9 nucleotides line up with TRBD1. Source material: naive CD8+ T cells from blood, with Jurkat cell RNA spiked in. As to subset: FACS-sorted CD8+CD4-CCR7+CD45RA+ naive T cells. CDR3 amino acids: CAWCPGTGTYEQYF. CDR3 sequence (DNA): TGTGCCTGGTGCCCCGGGACAGGGACTTACGAGCAGTACTTC. Using reference TRBV30 and TRBJ2-7 for the parts outside the CDR3, the full variable domain is SQTIHQWPATLVQPVGSPLSLECTVEGTSNPNLYWYRQAAGRGLQLLFYSVGIGQISSEVPQNLSASRPQDRQFILSSKKLLLSDSGFYLCAWCPGTGTYEQYFGPGTRLTVT.